This T cell receptor beta chain was retrieved from a study of blood T cell repertoires in COVID-19. Overall study context: The United States, Italy and Spain supplied acute and convalescent COVID-19 samples. Nucleic acid was either cDNA or gDNA, and it came from T cells, B-cell-depleted T cells, or PBMCs.

Looked up from germline, CDR1 is MNHEY and CDR2 is SVGEGT. The CDR3 runs to 17 residues. Trimming stripped 4 bases from V and 9 bases from J, with 25 bases between. In the original analysis: The assay estimated nucleated cells by amplifying reference gene primers. Data came from immunoSEQ multiplex PCR; TCRdb stores just in-frame clones and leaves some out. V and J calls and clone size follow that table, whereas D and trimming were derived from the DNA. This sample has about 200,000 clones, with 70% to 90% found just once. Sequences were obtained from peripheral blood. The V gene is TRBV6-2 or TRBV6-3, the J gene TRBJ1-5, with TRBD1 as a possible D gene (5 bases). The sequence derives from a man between 25 and 39 years old who had recovered from COVID-19. The CDR3 loop reads CASSLGLGSIMDGPQHF. CDR3 DNA sequence: TGTGCCAGCAGTTTGGGACTTGGAAGCATCATGGATGGGCCCCAGCATTTT.